This TCR beta chain was sequenced for a study of blood T cell repertoires in COVID-19. In the study overall: The analysed material was cDNA or gDNA that came from T cells, B-cell-depleted T cells, or PBMCs.

Sequencing used immunoSEQ multiplex PCR; TCRdb keeps in-frame clones, though not all of them. The data contain 90,000 to 120,000 clones, over 65% of them singletons. The source material was peripheral blood. The sequence was collected from a man between 60 and 75 years old with acute or convalescent COVID-19.

The CDR3 sequence is CASSGGSPQHF. The CDR3 bases are TGTGCCAGCAGTGGTGGCAGTCCCCAGCATTTT. The V gene is TRBV12-3 or TRBV12-4, the J gene TRBJ1-5, with D hard to call. This CDR3 contains 11 residues. The V end lost 5 bases, the J end lost 10 bases, and 9 bases lay between the germline ends.